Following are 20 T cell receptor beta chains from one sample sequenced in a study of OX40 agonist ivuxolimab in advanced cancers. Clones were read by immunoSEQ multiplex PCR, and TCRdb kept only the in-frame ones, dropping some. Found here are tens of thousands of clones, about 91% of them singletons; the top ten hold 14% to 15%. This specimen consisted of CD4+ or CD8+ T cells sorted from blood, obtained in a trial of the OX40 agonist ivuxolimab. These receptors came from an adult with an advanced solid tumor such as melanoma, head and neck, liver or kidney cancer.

This CDR3 reads CASSPSGGGARTEAFF. As DNA, the CDR3 is TGTGCCAGCAGCCCGTCGGGGGGGGGCGCGAGAACTGAAGCTTTCTTT. The chain uses TRBV9 and TRBJ1-1, with a tentative D call TRBD1 (6 bases). Deletions cut 4 bases from V and 5 bases from J, with 21 bases between. Germline V gene sequence: CDR1 SGDLS, CDR2 YYNGEE. The CDR3 spans 16 residues.

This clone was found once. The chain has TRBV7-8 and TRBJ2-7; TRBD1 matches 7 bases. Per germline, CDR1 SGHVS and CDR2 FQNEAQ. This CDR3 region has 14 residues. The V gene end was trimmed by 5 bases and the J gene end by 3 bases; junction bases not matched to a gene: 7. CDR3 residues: CASSGRGNFYEQYF. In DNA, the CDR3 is TGTGCCAGCAGCGGCAGGGGGAACTTCTACGAGCAGTACTTC.

The CDR3 reads CASSLEGVVYEQYF. The DNA for the CDR3 is TGTGCCAGCAGCTTAGAGGGGGTCGTATACGAGCAGTACTTC. This chain connects TRBV7-8 to TRBJ2-7; D perhaps matches TRBD1 (6 bases). Per germline, CDR1 SGHVS and CDR2 FQNEAQ. V was pared by 1 base and J by 4 bases, with 11 bases between. This CDR3 region has 14 residues.

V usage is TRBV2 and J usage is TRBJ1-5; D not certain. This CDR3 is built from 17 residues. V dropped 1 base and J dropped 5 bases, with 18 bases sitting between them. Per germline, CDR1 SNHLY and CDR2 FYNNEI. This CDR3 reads CASSEGNEGYSYQPQHF. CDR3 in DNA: TGTGCCAGCAGTGAAGGGAATGAGGGTTATTCGTATCAGCCCCAGCATTTT. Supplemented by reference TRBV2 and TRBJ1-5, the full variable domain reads EPEVTQTPSHQVTQMGQEVILRCVPISNHLYFYWYRQILGQKVEFLVSFYNNEISEKSEIFDDQFSVERPDGSNFTLKIRSTKLEDSAMYFCASSEGNEGYSYQPQHFGDGTRLSIL.

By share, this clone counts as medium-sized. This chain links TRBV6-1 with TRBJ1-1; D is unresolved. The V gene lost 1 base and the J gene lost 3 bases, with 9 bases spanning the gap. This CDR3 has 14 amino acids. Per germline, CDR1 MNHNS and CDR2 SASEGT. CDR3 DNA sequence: TGTGCCAGCAGTGAAGGTCAGGCCTACACTGAAGCTTTCTTT. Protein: CASSEGQAYTEAFF.

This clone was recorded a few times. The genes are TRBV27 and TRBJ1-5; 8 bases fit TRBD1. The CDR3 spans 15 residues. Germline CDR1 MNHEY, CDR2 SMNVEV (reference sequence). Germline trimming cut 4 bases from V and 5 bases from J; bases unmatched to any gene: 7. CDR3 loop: CASSSGQALYQPQHF. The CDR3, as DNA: TGTGCCAGCAGTTCGGGACAGGCCCTTTATCAGCCCCAGCATTTT.

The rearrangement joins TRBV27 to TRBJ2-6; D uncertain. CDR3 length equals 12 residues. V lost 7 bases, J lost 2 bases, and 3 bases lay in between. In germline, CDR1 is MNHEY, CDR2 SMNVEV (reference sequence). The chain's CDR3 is CASTTGANVLTF. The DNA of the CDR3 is TGTGCCAGCACCACTGGGGCCAACGTCCTGACTTTC.

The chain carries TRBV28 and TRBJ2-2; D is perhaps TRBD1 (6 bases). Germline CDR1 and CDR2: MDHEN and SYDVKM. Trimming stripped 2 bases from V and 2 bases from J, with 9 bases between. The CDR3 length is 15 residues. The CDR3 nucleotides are TGTGCCAGCAGTTTAACAGGGATAAACACCGGGGAGCTGTTTTTT. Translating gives CASSLTGINTGELFF.

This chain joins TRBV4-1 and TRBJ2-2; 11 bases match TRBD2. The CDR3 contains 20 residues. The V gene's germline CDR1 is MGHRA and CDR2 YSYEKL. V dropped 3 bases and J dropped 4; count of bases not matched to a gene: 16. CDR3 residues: CASSHNDLLAGESTTGELFF. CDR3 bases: TGCGCCAGCAGCCACAACGACCTACTAGCGGGAGAATCGACCACCGGGGAGCTGTTTTTT.

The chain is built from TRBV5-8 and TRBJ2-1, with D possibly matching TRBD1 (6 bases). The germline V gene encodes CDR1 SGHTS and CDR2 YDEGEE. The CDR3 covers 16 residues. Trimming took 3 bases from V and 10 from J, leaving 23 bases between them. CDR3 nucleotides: TGTGCCAGCAGCTGGCTCCAGGGGCCCCATCGGTGGGAGCAGTTCTTC. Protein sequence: CASSWLQGPHRWEQFF.

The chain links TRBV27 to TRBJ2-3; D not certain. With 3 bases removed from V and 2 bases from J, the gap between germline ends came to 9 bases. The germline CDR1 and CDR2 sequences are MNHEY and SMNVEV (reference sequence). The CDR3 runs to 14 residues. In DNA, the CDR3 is TGTGCCAGCAGTTTCTTCCCTGTCACAGATACGCAGTATTTT. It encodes CASSFFPVTDTQYF.

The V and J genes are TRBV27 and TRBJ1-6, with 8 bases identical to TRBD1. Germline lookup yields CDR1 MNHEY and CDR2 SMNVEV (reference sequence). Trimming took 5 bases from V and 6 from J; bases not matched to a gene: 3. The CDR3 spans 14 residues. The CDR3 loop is CASSRTGGNSPLHF. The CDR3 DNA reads TGTGCCAGCAGTAGAACAGGGGGTAATTCACCCCTCCACTTT.

CDR3 DNA sequence: TGTGCCAGCAGCCCGGTGATAGCGGGAGACACCGGGGAGCTGTTTTTT. Its translation: CASSPVIAGDTGELFF. This rearrangement joins TRBV7-8 to TRBJ2-2; 9 positions match TRBD2. This CDR3 comprises 16 residues. J gave up 3 bases and V 5 bases, and 7 bases lay outside the gene matches. Germline values: CDR1 SGHVS, CDR2 FQNEAQ.

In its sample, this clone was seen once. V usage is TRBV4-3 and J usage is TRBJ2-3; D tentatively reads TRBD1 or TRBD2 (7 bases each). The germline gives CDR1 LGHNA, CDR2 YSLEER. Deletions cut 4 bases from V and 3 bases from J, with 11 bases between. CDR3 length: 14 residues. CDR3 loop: CASSLRGGTDTQYF. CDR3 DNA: TGCGCCAGCAGCCTCAGGGGGGGAACAGATACGCAGTATTTT.

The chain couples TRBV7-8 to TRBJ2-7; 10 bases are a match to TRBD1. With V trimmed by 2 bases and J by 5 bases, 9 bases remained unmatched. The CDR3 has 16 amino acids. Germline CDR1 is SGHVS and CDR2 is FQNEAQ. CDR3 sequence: CASSLMAGTGAHEQYF. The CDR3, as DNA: TGTGCCAGCAGCTTAATGGCCGGGACAGGGGCCCACGAGCAGTACTTC.

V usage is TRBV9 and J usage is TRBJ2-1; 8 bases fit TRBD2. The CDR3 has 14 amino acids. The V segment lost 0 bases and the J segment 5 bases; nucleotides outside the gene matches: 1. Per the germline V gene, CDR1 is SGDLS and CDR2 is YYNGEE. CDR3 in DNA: TGTGCCAGCAGCGTAGAACTAGCGGACAATGAGCAGTTCTTC. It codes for CASSVELADNEQFF.

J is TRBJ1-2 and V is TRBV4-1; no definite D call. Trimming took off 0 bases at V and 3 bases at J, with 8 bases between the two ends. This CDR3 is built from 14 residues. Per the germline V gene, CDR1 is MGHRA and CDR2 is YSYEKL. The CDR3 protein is CASSQDVSDYGYTF. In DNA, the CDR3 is TGCGCCAGCAGCCAAGACGTATCCGACTATGGCTACACCTTC.

This chain's CDR3 is CASSRQAFSNQPQHF. In DNA, the CDR3 is TGTGCCAGCAGCCGACAGGCCTTTAGCAATCAGCCCCAGCATTTT. The V call is TRBV5-6, the J call TRBJ1-5, with TRBD1 as a possible D gene (6 bases). The CDR3 covers 15 residues. The V gene's germline CDR1 is SGHDT and CDR2 YYEEEE. V lost 4 bases to trimming and J lost 0 bases, with 11 bases between them.

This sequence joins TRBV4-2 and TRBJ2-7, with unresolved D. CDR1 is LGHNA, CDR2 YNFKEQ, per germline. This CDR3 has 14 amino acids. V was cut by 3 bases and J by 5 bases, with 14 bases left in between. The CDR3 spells CASSQAQEGDEQYF. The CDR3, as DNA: TGTGCCAGCAGCCAGGCCCAGGAAGGAGACGAGCAGTACTTC.

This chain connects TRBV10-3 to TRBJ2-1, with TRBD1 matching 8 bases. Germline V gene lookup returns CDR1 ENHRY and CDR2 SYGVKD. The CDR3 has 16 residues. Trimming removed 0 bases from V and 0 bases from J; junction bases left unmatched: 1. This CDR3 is CAISESTGVSYNEQFF. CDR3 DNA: TGTGCCATCAGTGAGTCGACAGGGGTCTCCTACAATGAGCAGTTCTTC.